This TCR beta chain was sequenced during a study of blood T cell repertoires in COVID-19. CDR1 and CDR2 (germline): MGHRA, YSYEKL. CDR3 size: 17 residues. J lost 0 bases, V lost 4 bases, and 11 bases had no gene match. TCRdb's copy holds only in-frame clones and misses some; the assay was immunoSEQ multiplex PCR. Here the sample spans 300,000 or so clones, roughly 87% being singletons. The J gene is TRBJ1-2, the V gene TRBV4-1; the match to TRBD1 covers 7 bases. Sequencing input: PBMCs or T cells enriched from blood (not recorded which). This clonotype was sampled from a woman younger than 45 who had recovered from COVID-19. The CDR3 region has the DNA TGCGCCAGCAGCCCTTTGCTCCGACAGGGAACTAACTATGGCTACACCTTC. It is translated as CASSPLLRQGTNYGYTF.